The 2 T cell receptor beta chains below all came from one sample that was sequenced in a study of blood T cell repertoires in COVID-19 (dated by TCRdb to 2019 to 2021). Library preparation used the immunoSEQ multiplex PCR assay. Sourced from immuneACCESS, this table was stored by TCRdb with only in-frame sequences that have V and J called. A share of the clones is absent; for the studies checked, an unresolved V gene accounts for under half, and the remainder has no known explanation. Within this sample are about 410,000 clones, with approximately 90% of them counted one time only. Approximately 1.5% of the sample is taken by the ten largest. The sequenced sample consisted of peripheral blood. The receptors shown here come from a woman under 40 with active or convalescent COVID-19.

J is TRBJ2-1 and V is TRBV11-2, with 8 bases lining up with TRBD2. V dropped 6 bases and J dropped 8; count of bases not matched to a gene: 15. Germline V gene data show CDR1 as SGHAT and CDR2 as FQNNGV. The CDR3 runs 16 residues. Here the CDR3 DNA reads TGTGCCAGCAGAGTTAAGGCGGGAGGCTCGACGGATGAGCAGTTCTTC. This translates into CASRVKAGGSTDEQFF.

The chain uses TRBV5-1 and TRBJ2-7; 9 bases match TRBD1. The CDR3 is made up of 15 amino acids. Germline CDR1 reads SGHRS; CDR2 reads YFSETQ. The V gene end was trimmed by 6 bases and the J gene end by 2 bases; junction bases not matched to a gene: 9. CDR3 nucleotide sequence: TGCGCCAGCACCCCCTCCGGGACAGGGACCTACGAGCAGTACTTC. Translating it yields CASTPSGTGTYEQYF.